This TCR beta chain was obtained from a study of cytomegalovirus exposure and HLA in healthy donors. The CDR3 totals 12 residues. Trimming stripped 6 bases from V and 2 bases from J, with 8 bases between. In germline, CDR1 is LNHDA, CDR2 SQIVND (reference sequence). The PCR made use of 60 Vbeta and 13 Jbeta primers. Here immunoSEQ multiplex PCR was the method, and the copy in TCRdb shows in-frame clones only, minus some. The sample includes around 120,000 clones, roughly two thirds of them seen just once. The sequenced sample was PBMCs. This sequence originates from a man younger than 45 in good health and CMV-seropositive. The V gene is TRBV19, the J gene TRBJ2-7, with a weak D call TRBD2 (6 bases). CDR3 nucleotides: TGTGCCAGTAGCGGGAGTGCCTACGAGCAGTACTTC. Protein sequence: CASSGSAYEQYF.